The clone carrying this T cell receptor beta chain came up once. No antigen is known for it. The data are from a study of cytomegalovirus exposure and HLA in healthy donors. The primer mix had 60 Vbeta and 13 Jbeta primers. TCRdb's table, derived via immunoSEQ multiplex PCR, lists solely in-frame clones and lacks some. The table includes roughly 100,000 clones, roughly 82% detected once. The CDR3 spans 14 residues. Germline V CDR1 and CDR2: SGHTA, FQGNSA. The V segment lost 4 bases and the J segment 5 bases; nucleotides outside the gene matches: 2. Whole-study results and caveats: A later analysis by the authors found several of the most significant clusters apparently linked to common viral pathogens. A later examination showed that TCR association rates differed by HLA locus, with DRB1 most and HLA-C fewest.

This TCR was sampled from a woman aged 45-59 years in good health and CMV-seropositive. The sample taken for sequencing was PBMCs. The chain couples TRBV7-2 to TRBJ1-4; 9 bases match TRBD1. The CDR3 protein is CASSSGQGNEKLFF. CDR3 bases: TGTGCCAGCAGCTCGGGACAGGGAAATGAAAAACTGTTTTTT.